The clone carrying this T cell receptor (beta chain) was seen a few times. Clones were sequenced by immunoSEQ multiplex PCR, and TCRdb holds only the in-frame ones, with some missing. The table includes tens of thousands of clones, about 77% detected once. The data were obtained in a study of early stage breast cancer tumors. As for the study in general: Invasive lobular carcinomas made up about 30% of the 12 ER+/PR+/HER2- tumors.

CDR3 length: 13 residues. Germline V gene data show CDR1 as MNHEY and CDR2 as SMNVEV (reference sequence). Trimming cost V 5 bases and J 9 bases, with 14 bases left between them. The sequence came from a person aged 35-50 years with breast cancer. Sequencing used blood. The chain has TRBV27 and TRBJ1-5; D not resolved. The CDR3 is CASSGIHGGPQHF. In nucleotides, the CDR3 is TGTGCCAGCAGTGGCATCCACGGAGGGCCCCAGCATTTT.